This is a list of T cell receptor beta chains from one sample in a study of blood T cell repertoires in COVID-19. Repertoires were generated with immunoSEQ multiplex PCR, while TCRdb's copy carries only in-frame clones and drops some. The sample contains a few hundred thousand clones, approximately 89% of which appear only once. Input material: peripheral blood. The receptor set was obtained from a woman in her 30s who had recovered from COVID-19. CDR3s include the opening cysteine and the closing phenylalanine or tryptophan. D genes are given only for firm matches. The listing skips clone size in some rows; elsewhere it reads once, few, many or a size class.

>-|TRBJ1-2|TRBD1|TRBV7-9
TGTGCCAGCAGCCCTGACAGGGCTGGCTACACCTTC
CASSPDRAGYTF
>-|TRBJ1-6|-|TRBV5-4
TGTGCCTGGCGGGGGATGAGATCACCCCTCCACTTT
CAWRGMRSPLHF
>-|TRBJ2-2|-|TRBV7-2
TGTGCCAGCAGCGCGCGAGGGCTAGGGATGGCCGGGGAGCTGTTTTTT
CASSARGLGMAGELFF
>-|TRBJ1-5|TRBD1|TRBV6-5
TGTGCCAGCTCCGGACAGGGGGGTCAGCCCCAGCATTTT
CASSGQGGQPQHF
>once|TRBJ2-5|TRBD2|TRBV18
TGTGCCAGCTCACAGGAGGGACTAGCGCGTCGGGGGGAGACCCAGTACTTC
CASSQEGLARRGETQYF
>-|TRBJ2-1|-|TRBV6-5
TGTGCCAGCCAGACAGCCTACAATGAGCAGTTCTTC
CASQTAYNEQFF
>once|TRBJ2-1|-|TRBV7-3
TGTGCCAGCAGCGATCGGGGTGAGCAGTTCTTC
CASSDRGEQFF
>-|TRBJ2-3|-|TRBV6-6
TGTGCCAGCATTAACGACTACAGAGGCACAGATACGCAGTATTTT
CASINDYRGTDTQYF
>-|TRBJ1-2|-|TRBV7-9
TGTGCCAGCAGTATTCCTTATCCGAACATTGGCTACACCTTC
CASSIPYPNIGYTF
>-|TRBJ2-2|TRBD2|TRBV19
TGTGCCAGTAGTATAGGTAGACTAGCGGGGCCTAACACCGGGGAGCTGTTTTTT
CASSIGRLAGPNTGELFF
>-|TRBJ1-2|-|TRBV30
TGTGCCTGGAAAGAGGGCGGAGACTATGGCTACACCTTC
CAWKEGGDYGYTF
>-|TRBJ2-7|TRBD1|TRBV18
TGTGCCAGCTCACCGGGACAGGAACCCTACGAGCAGTACTTC
CASSPGQEPYEQYF
>-|TRBJ2-7|TRBD1|TRBV3-1/TRBV3-2
TGTGCCAGCAGCCCCGGGACAGGGTTAGGATCCTACGAGCAGTACTTC
CASSPGTGLGSYEQYF
>few|TRBJ1-2|TRBD1|TRBV4-1
TGCGCCAGCAGCCAAGCGGGACAGGGGGATGGCTACACCTTC
CASSQAGQGDGYTF
>-|TRBJ1-6|-|TRBV14
TGTGCCAGCAGCCTTCTGGGGGGAAATTCACCCCTCCACTTT
CASSLLGGNSPLHF
>-|TRBJ2-7|-|TRBV9
TGTGCCAGCAGCCCCCGGGGAGACTCCTACGAGCAGTACTTC
CASSPRGDSYEQYF